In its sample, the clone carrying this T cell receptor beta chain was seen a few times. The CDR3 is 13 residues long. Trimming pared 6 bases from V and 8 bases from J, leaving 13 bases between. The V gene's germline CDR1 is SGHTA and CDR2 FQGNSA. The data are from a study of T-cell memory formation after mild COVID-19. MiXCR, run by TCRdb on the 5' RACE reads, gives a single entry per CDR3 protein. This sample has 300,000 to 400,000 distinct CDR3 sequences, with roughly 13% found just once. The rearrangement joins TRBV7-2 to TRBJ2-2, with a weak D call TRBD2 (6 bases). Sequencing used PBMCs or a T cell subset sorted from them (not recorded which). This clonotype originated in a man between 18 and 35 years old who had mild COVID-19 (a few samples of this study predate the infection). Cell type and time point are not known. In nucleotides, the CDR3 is TGTGCCAGCAGAGCTTTAGGGACTGGGGAGCTGTTTTTT. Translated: CASRALGTGELFF.